This T cell receptor (beta chain) was recorded in a study of blood T cell repertoires in COVID-19. About the research overall: Acute-phase and convalescent COVID-19 samples originated in the United States, Italy and Spain. The cDNA or gDNA used as material had been derived from T cells, B-cell-depleted T cells, or PBMCs.

V was cut by 4 bases and J by 7 bases, with 11 bases left in between. The CDR3 contains 13 residues. The V gene's germline CDR1 is SQVTM and CDR2 ANQGSEA. Participant-given clinical history determined each cohort assignment. Here immunoSEQ multiplex PCR was the method, and the copy in TCRdb shows in-frame clones only, minus some. The data hold under 150,000 clones, with more than 70% observed a single time. This clonotype originated in a middle-aged man with acute COVID-19. Specimen: PBMCs or T cells enriched from blood (not recorded which). The chain joins TRBV29-1 to TRBJ1-6; D not certain. The CDR3 protein is CSVGEDGNSPLHF. CDR3 bases: TGCAGCGTTGGGGAGGACGGCAATTCACCCCTCCACTTT. Full variable domain (missing parts from reference TRBV29-1 and TRBJ1-6): SAVISQKPSRDICQRGTSLTIQCQVDSQVTMMFWYRQQPGQSLTLIATANQGSEATYESGFVIDKFPISRPNLTFSTLTVSNMSPEDSSIYLCSVGEDGNSPLHFGNGTRLTVT.